This T cell receptor beta chain was recovered during a study of blood T cell repertoires in COVID-19. Study summary: The origin of the acute and convalescent COVID-19 samples was the United States, Italy and Spain. The cDNA or gDNA used as material had been derived from T cells, B-cell-depleted T cells, or PBMCs.

V was pared by 5 bases and J by 3 bases, with 16 bases between. This CDR3 region has 15 residues. Germline lookup yields CDR1 SEHNR and CDR2 FQNEAQ (reference sequence). Authors' methods: Estimated nucleated cell counts came from reference gene primer amplification. The table came from immunoSEQ multiplex PCR; TCRdb's copy has only in-frame clones and leaves some out. The DNA gave D and trimming, while V, J and clone size come from that table. The data hold 30,000 to 40,000 clones, with roughly 85% observed a single time. The chain recombines TRBV7-9 with TRBJ1-2; D not resolved. Source material: peripheral blood. This TCR came from a human donor with acute or convalescent COVID-19. The donor label of this sample is uncertain. DNA for the CDR3: TGTGCCAGCAGCGCCGGAAGACAAGACGACTATGGCTACACCTTC. As protein: CASSAGRQDDYGYTF. The full variable domain, completed using reference TRBV7-9 and TRBJ1-2, is DTGVSQNPRHKITKRGQNVTFRCDPISEHNRLYWYRQTLGQGPEFLTYFQNEAQLEKSRLLSDRFSAERPKGSFSTLEIQRTEQGDSAMYLCASSAGRQDDYGYTFGSGTRLTVV.